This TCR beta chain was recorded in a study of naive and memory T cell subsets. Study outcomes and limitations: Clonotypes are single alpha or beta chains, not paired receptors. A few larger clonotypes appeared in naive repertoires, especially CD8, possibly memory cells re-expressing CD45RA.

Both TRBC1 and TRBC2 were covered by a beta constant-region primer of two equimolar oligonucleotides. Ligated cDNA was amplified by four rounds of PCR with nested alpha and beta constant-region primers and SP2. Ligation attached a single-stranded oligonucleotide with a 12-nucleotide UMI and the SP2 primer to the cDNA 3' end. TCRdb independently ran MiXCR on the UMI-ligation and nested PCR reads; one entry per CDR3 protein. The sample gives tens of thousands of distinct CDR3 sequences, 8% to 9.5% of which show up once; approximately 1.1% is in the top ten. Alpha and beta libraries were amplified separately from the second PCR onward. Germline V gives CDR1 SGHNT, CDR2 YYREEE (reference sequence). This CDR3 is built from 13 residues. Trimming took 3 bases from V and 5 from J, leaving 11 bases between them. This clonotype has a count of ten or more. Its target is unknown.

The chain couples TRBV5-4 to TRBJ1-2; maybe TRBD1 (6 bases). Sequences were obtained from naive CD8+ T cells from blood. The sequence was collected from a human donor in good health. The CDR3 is CASSSDSLYGYTF. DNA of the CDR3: TGTGCCAGCAGCTCGGACAGTTTGTATGGCTACACCTTC.